The 12 T cell receptor beta chains below all came from one sample that was sequenced in a study of T-cell reconstitution after alpha-beta-depleted transplantation in children (dated by TCRdb to 2016 to 2018). Library preparation employed PCR. Reads for this sample came from an Illumina HiSeq 2500. Molecular barcoding was employed in the preparation of TCR libraries, with unique molecular identifiers being used to normalize TCRbeta repertoire quantification. TCRdb's own reprocessing of the public reads used fastp at Q25 and MiXCR and kept productive beta chains. CDR3 protein duplicates are merged, each entry listing the most common genes and DNA. The table for this sample lists approximately 520,000 distinct CDR3 sequences; about 30% of them were counted only once. The biggest ten clones account for around 2.5% of the sample. The specimen was PBMCs from the stem cell graft donor, collected from the stem cell graft. These receptors were collected from a human donor who donated a stem cell graft to a child with aplastic anemia.

The sample holds a few counts of this clonotype. The V gene is TRBV10-1, the J gene TRBJ2-7; possibly TRBD2 for D (5 bases). This CDR3 has 15 residues. Trimming took 10 bases from V and 0 from J, leaving 19 bases between them. Looked up from germline, CDR1 is WNHNN and CDR2 is SYGVQD (reference sequence). Here the CDR3 reads CAMRRRGFSSYEQYV. The CDR3 DNA sequence: TGCGCCATGCGACGGCGAGGGTTCAGCTCCTACGAGCAGTACGTC.

This clonotype showed up just a few times. The V gene is TRBV11-2, the J gene TRBJ1-1; D remains ambiguous. The CDR3 totals 14 residues. V lost 5 bases, J lost 0 bases, and 10 bases lay in between. CDR1 and CDR2 (germline): SGHAT, FQNNGV. DNA of the CDR3: TGTGCCAGCAGCCCGCAGCCCCTGAACACTGAAGCTTTCTTT. It yields the protein CASSPQPLNTEAFF.

The V call is TRBV18, the J call TRBJ1-1; 9 bases line up with TRBD1. The CDR3 has 13 amino acids. V dropped 2 bases and J dropped 7; count of bases not matched to a gene: 2. Germline V gives CDR1 KGHSH, CDR2 LQKENI. CDR3 DNA: TGTGCCAGCTCACCAATGACAGGGGGTGAAGCTTTCTTT. Protein product: CASSPMTGGEAFF.

This rearrangement joins TRBV20-1 to TRBJ2-3, with 12 positions matching TRBD2. Looked up from germline, CDR1 is DFQATT and CDR2 is SNEGSKA (reference sequence). The CDR3 length is 15 residues. The junction had 9 bases not matched to a gene; V was cut back by 7 bases and J by 4 bases. The CDR3 here is CSVRTSGRTPDTQYF. CDR3 DNA: TGCAGTGTCCGAACTAGCGGGAGGACGCCAGATACGCAGTATTTT.

This clonotype was counted only a few times. This chain connects TRBV5-1 to TRBJ2-3, with D perhaps TRBD2 (6 bases). The CDR3 spans 15 residues. CDR1 and CDR2 (germline): SGHRS, YFSETQ. V was pared by 0 bases and J by 2 bases, with 10 bases between. Here the CDR3 DNA reads TGCGCCAGCAGCTTGGGGGGGGTCGACACAGATACGCAGTATTTT. This sequence encodes CASSLGGVDTDTQYF.

This clonotype came up a few times. The genes are TRBV4-1 and TRBJ1-5; 8 bases align to TRBD1. Germline V gene lookup returns CDR1 MGHRA and CDR2 YSYEKL. The CDR3 is made up of 15 amino acids. V dropped 3 bases and J dropped 2; count of bases not matched to a gene: 3. The CDR3 protein is CASSHADRGNQPQHF. The CDR3 DNA is TGCGCCAGCAGCCATGCGGACAGGGGCAATCAGCCCCAGCATTTT.

This clonotype was recorded a few times. The rearrangement uses TRBV5-1 and TRBJ2-7, with 8 positions matching TRBD1. The CDR3 consists of 15 residues. Germline-derived CDR1 and CDR2 are SGHRS and YFSETQ. The trim removed 2 bases at V and 3 bases at J, leaving 7 bases unmatched. The chain's CDR3 is CASSLYGTGDYEQYV. The CDR3 DNA reads as TGCGCCAGCAGCTTATATGGGACAGGAGACTACGAGCAGTACGTC.

The chain is built from TRBV29-1 and TRBJ1-2; the match to TRBD1 covers 7 bases. With 5 bases clipped from V and 2 bases from J, the junction kept 5 bases outside the gene matches. Germline V CDR1 and CDR2: SQVTM, ANQGSEA. The CDR3 runs to 13 residues. CDR3 in amino acids: CSVPVQGNYGYTF. The CDR3 region has the DNA TGCAGCGTTCCGGTACAGGGGAACTATGGCTACACCTTC.

This clonotype was observed a few times. The V gene is TRBV7-9, the J gene TRBJ2-7, with 10 bases aligning to TRBD1. The CDR3 consists of 15 residues. Trimming cost V 2 bases and J 4 bases; bases outside gene matches: 5. The germline V gene has CDR1 SEHNR and CDR2 FQNEAQ (reference sequence). In DNA, the CDR3 is TGTGCCAGCAGCTTACGACAGGGGGCAGAATACGAGCAGTACTTC. Translated: CASSLRQGAEYEQYF.

This clonotype has a handful of counts. The rearrangement uses TRBV20-1 and TRBJ1-5; D is possibly TRBD1 (6 bases). CDR3 length: 14 residues. The germline V gene has CDR1 DFQATT and CDR2 SNEGSKA (reference sequence). The ends were cut back, 6 bases at V and 4 bases at J, with 16 bases in the middle. The chain's CDR3 is CSAPLLGANQPQHF. The CDR3 nucleotides are TGCAGTGCACCACTCTTGGGGGCAAATCAGCCCCAGCATTTT.

This sequence joins TRBV7-8 and TRBJ2-7, with D perhaps matching TRBD1 or TRBD2 (5 bases each). The CDR3 runs 13 residues. V shed 2 bases and J shed 3 bases, with 8 bases lying between them. From germline, CDR1 is SGHVS and CDR2 FQNEAQ. The CDR3 loop reads CASSLWDGYEQYF. DNA of the CDR3: TGTGCCAGCAGCTTATGGGACGGCTACGAGCAGTACTTC.

By sample share, this clonotype is medium-sized (0.01 to 0.1%). The genes are TRBV7-9 and TRBJ2-3; D gene unclear. Germline CDR1 and CDR2: SEHNR and FQNEAQ (reference sequence). CDR3 length: 12 amino acids. V was shortened by 4 bases and J by 4 bases, with 6 bases between the two germline ends. CDR3 coding DNA: TGTGCCAGCAGCTCCTGGGCAGATACGCAGTATTTT. It codes for CASSSWADTQYF. The entire variable domain, with the rest obtained from reference TRBV7-9 and TRBJ2-3, is as follows: DTGVSQNPRHKITKRGQNVTFRCDPISEHNRLYWYRQTLGQGPEFLTYFQNEAQLEKSRLLSDRFSAERPKGSFSTLEIQRTEQGDSAMYLCASSSWADTQYFGPGTRLTVL.